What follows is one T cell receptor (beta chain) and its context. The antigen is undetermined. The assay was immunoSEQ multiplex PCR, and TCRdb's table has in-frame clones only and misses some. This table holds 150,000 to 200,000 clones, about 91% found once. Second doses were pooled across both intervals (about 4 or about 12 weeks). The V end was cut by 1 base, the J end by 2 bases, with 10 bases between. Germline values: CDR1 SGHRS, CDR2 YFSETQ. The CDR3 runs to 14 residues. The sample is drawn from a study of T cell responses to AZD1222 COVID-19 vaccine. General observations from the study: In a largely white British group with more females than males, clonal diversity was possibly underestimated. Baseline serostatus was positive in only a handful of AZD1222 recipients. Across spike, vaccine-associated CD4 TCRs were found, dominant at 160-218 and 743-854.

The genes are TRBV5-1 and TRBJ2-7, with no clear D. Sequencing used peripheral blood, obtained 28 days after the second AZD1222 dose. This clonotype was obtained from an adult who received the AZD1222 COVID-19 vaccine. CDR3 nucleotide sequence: TGCGCCAGCAGCTTGCAAGGGAAAGCCTACGAGCAGTACTTC. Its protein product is CASSLQGKAYEQYF.